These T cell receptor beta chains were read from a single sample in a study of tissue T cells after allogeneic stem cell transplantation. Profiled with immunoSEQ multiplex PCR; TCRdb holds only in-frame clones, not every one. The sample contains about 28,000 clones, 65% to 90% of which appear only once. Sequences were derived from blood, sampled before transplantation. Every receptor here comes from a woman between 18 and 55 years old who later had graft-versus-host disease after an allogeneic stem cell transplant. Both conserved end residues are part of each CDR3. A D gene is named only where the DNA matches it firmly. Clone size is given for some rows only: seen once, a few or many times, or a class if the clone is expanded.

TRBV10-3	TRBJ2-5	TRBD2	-	TGTGCCACGGGACTAGCGGACGAAGAGACCCAGTACTTC	CATGLADEETQYF
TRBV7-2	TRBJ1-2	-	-	TGTGCCAGCAGCTTAGCGGCAGGCGGGTTGGGCTACACCTTC	CASSLAAGGLGYTF
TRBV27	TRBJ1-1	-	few	TGTGCCAGCAGTGCCCGGGGGGCGCGAACTGAAGCTTTCTTT	CASSARGARTEAFF
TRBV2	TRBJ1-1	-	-	TGTGCCAGCAGTGTAGGCGGAAACACTGAAGCTTTCTTT	CASSVGGNTEAFF
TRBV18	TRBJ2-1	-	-	TGTGCCAGCTCACCGCTGGGGCAGGGCGATGAGCAGTTCTTC	CASSPLGQGDEQFF
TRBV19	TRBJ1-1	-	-	TGTGCCAGTATCCGGATACCGAACACTGAAGCTTTCTTT	CASIRIPNTEAFF
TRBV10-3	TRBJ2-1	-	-	TGTGCCATCAGGGGGGGAATGGGGAGTGGGTTCAATGAGCAGTTCTTC	CAIRGGMGSGFNEQFF
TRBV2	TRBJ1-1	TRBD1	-	TGTGCCAGCAGTGAAGTCCAGGGGGCTTTTGTGGGCACTGAAGCTTTCTTT	CASSEVQGAFVGTEAFF
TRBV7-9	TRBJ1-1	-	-	TGTGCCAGCAGCTCCCGAGGGCAGATCAACACTGAAGCTTTCTTT	CASSSRGQINTEAFF
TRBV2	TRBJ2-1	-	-	TGTGCCAGCAGTGAGTCCGGGAAAGAGCAGTTCTTC	CASSESGKEQFF
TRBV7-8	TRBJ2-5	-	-	TGTGCCAGCACCGTCAACCGGGAGACCCAGTACTTC	CASTVNRETQYF
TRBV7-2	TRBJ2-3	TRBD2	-	TGTGCCAGCAGCTTAGAACCTAGCGGGGGTGCAGATACGCAGTATTTT	CASSLEPSGGADTQYF
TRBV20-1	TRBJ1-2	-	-	TGCAGTGCTAGAGATAGGGTTGGCTACACCTTC	CSARDRVGYTF
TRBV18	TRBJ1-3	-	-	TGTGCCAGCTCACCAGGAGGACTCCTTGGAAACACCATATATTTT	CASSPGGLLGNTIYF
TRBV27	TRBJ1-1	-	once	TGTGCCAGCAGTTTGTGGCAGGGGTACACTGAAGCTTTCTTT	CASSLWQGYTEAFF
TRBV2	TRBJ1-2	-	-	TGTGCCAGCAGAGCGACAGGTCGATATGGCTACACCTTC	CASRATGRYGYTF
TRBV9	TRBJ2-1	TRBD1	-	TGTGCCAGCAGCGCTTCCGGGACAGCCTCCTACAATGAGCAGTTCTTC	CASSASGTASYNEQFF
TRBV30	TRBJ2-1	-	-	TGTGCCTGGACAGCGGACTTTAATGAGCAGTTCTTC	CAWTADFNEQFF
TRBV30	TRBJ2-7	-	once	TGTGCCTGGCCCTGGACGGCTTCCTCCTACGAGCAGTACTTC	CAWPWTASSYEQYF
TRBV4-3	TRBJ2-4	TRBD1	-	TGCGCCAGCAGCCATTCTATGGGACAGGACGGCACCATTCAGTACTTC	CASSHSMGQDGTIQYF
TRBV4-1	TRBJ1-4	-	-	TGCGCCAGCAGCCAAGATAGAGGCAGAGGAGTCGAAAAACTGTTTTTT	CASSQDRGRGVEKLFF
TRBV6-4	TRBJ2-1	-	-	TGTGCCAGCAGTGCCTCAGGGGCTTCCAATGAGCAGTTCTTC	CASSASGASNEQFF
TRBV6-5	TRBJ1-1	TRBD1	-	TGTGCCAGCAGTTACTCGGGACAGCAGAACACTGAAGCTTTCTTT	CASSYSGQQNTEAFF
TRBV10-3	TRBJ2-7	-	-	TGTGCCATCAGTGCCGTCAGATACTACGAGCAGTACTTC	CAISAVRYYEQYF
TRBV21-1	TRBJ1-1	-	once	TGTGCCAGCAGCAAAGGGAACACTGAAGCTTTCTTT	CASSKGNTEAFF
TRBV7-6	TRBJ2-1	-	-	TGTGCCAGCAGCTTAGGGAATCGATACAATGAGCAGTTCTTC	CASSLGNRYNEQFF
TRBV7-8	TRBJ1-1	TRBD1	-	TGTGCCAGCAGCTTAGTGGTACAGGGGCTCACTGAAGCTTTCTTT	CASSLVVQGLTEAFF
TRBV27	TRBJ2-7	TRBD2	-	TGTGCCAGCAGGGGGGGGACTAGCGCTACGTACGAGCAGTACTTC	CASRGGTSATYEQYF
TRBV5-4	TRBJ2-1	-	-	TGTGCCAGCAGCTTGAATAGCGCCTACAATGAGCAGTTCTTC	CASSLNSAYNEQFF
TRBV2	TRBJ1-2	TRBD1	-	TGTGCCAGCAGTGTTTGGCCAAACTCCAGGGGGCCCTATGGCTACACCTTC	CASSVWPNSRGPYGYTF
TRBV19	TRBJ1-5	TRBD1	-	TGTGCCAGTAGTATCGCAGGGGGCCCTCAGCCCCAGCATTTT	CASSIAGGPQPQHF
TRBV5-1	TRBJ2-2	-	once	TGCGCCAGCAGCTTCATTGGGATCCCGAACACCGGGGAGCTGTTTTTT	CASSFIGIPNTGELFF
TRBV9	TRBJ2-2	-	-	TGTGCCAGCAGCTCTTCGACTTATTATTCGAACACCGGGGAGCTGTTTTTT	CASSSSTYYSNTGELFF
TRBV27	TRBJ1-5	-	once	TGTGCCAGCAGTGACAGCTATAGCAATCAGCCCCAGCATTTT	CASSDSYSNQPQHF
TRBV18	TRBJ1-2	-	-	TGTGCCAGCTCACCTCAAGGGACGACCAACTATGGCTACACCTTC	CASSPQGTTNYGYTF
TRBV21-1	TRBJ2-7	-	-	TGTGCCAGCAGCAAAGAACGGACAGGGGGCTACGAGCAGTACTTC	CASSKERTGGYEQYF
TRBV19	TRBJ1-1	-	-	TGTGCCAGTAGTTACAGGACCTTGAACACTGAAGCTTTCTTT	CASSYRTLNTEAFF
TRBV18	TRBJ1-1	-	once	TGTGCCAGCTCAGCGTTACAGAACACTGAAGCTTTCTTT	CASSALQNTEAFF
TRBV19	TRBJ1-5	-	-	TGTGCCAGTAGGCAGGGATTAAATCAGCCCCAGCATTTT	CASRQGLNQPQHF
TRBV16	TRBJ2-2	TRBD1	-	TGTGCCAGCAGCCAATTGGAGACAGGGGGCGACACCGGGGAGCTGTTTTTT	CASSQLETGGDTGELFF
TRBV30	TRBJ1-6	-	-	TGTGCCTGGACCGGTCGTACACGCTATAATTCACCCCTCCACTTT	CAWTGRTRYNSPLHF
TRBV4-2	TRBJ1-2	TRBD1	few	TGTGCCAGCAGCCAAGGGACAGGGAACTATGGCTACACCTTC	CASSQGTGNYGYTF
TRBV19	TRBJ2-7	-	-	TGTGCCAGTAGTATGGATGGGGGGCTTACCGAGCAGTACTTC	CASSMDGGLTEQYF
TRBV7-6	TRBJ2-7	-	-	TGTGCCAGCAGCTTAGGGCAGGGAGGCACCTACGAGCAGTACTTC	CASSLGQGGTYEQYF
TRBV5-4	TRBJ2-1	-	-	TGTGCCAGTTCACACCAACAAGCCAAGCGAGTTGAGCAGTTCTTC	CASSHQQAKRVEQFF
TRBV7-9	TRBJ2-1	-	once	TGTGCCAGCAGCCGAACGGATGGGCCAGGTGAGCAGTTCTTC	CASSRTDGPGEQFF
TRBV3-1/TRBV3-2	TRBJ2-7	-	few	TGTGCCAGCAGCCGGACAGTAACCTACGAGCAGTACTTC	CASSRTVTYEQYF
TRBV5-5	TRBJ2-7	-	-	TGTGCCAGCAGCTTGTTTGCTTCGTCGTTTAGGTCCAGGGAGGCCTACGAGCAGTACTTC	CASSLFASSFRSREAYEQYF
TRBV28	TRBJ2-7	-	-	TGTGCCAGCGGCGAGACGGTGGGTTACGAGCAGTACTTC	CASGETVGYEQYF
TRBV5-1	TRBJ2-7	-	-	TGCGCCAGCAGCTTGGCCGAGGCAGGTCCCATCTACGAGCAGTACTTC	CASSLAEAGPIYEQYF
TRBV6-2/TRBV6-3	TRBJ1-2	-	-	TGTGCCAGCAGTGCGCGGTTAATAGGGTCTGGCTACACCTTC	CASSARLIGSGYTF
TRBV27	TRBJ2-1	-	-	TGTGCCAGCAGCGCGTCGGTGGTGGGGACAAGGAAATTTGGGTCCTACAATGAGCAGTTCTTC	CASSASVVGTRKFGSYNEQFF
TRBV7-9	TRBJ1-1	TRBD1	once	TGTGCCAGCAGCCCTAGGGACAGGGGAGTCGTTGAAGCTTTCTTT	CASSPRDRGVVEAFF
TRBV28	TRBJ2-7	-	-	TGTGCCAGCAGTTCAATCCAAGGGACACTTAGCTCCTACGAGCAGTACTTC	CASSSIQGTLSSYEQYF
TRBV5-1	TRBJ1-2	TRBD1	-	TGCGCCAGCAGTCGCGACCCGGGATCATCAGGGGGCTATGGCTACACCTTC	CASSRDPGSSGGYGYTF
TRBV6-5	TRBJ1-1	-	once	TGTGCCAGCAGCTTCAGGGATTTGAACACTGAAGCTTTCTTT	CASSFRDLNTEAFF
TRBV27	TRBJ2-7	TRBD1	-	TGTGCCAGCAGTGGCGGGACAGGCAGATACGAGCAGTACTTC	CASSGGTGRYEQYF
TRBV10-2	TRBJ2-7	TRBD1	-	TGCGCCAGCAACCGGGACAGGGATTACGAGCAGTACTTC	CASNRDRDYEQYF
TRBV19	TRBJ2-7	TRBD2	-	TGTGCCACCTCCCCCGGGAGGACTCCTACCCAGTACTTC	CATSPGRTPTQYF